These T cell receptor beta chains were read from a single sample in a study of shared clonotypes between healthy human individuals. The protocol was immunoSEQ multiplex PCR, while the TCRdb copy is restricted to in-frame clones and leaves out a portion. The sample consists of more than 2 million clones, approximately 96% of them appearing once. Material for sequencing was naive CD4+ T cells sorted from blood. These receptor sequences come from a man younger than 35 in good health. CDR3s include the opening cysteine and the closing phenylalanine or tryptophan. The D gene is left open where the match is weak.

TRBJ1-4 TRBD1 TRBV7-9 TGTGCCAGCAGCTTTAGCGACAGGGAGAATGAAAAACTGTTTTTT CASSFSDRENEKLFF
TRBJ2-4 TRBD1 TRBV9 TGTGCCAGCAGCCAAGACCCGACAGGGGGCGGGGGAAACATTCAGTACTTC CASSQDPTGGGGNIQYF
TRBJ1-4 NA TRBV11-2 TGTGCCAGCAGCTTAGCTTCGCTTAATGAAAAACTGTTTTTT CASSLASLNEKLFF
TRBJ2-1 NA TRBV5-1 TGCGCCAGCAGCTCTCAGGTCACCTACAATGAGCAGTTCTTC CASSSQVTYNEQFF
TRBJ1-2 NA TRBV7-2 TGTGCCAGCAGCTTAGGCACAGGGTTCAACTATGGCTACACCTTC CASSLGTGFNYGYTF
TRBJ2-7 TRBD1 TRBV30 TGTGCCTGGAGGGGACAGGGGGTCTACGAGCAGTACTTC CAWRGQGVYEQYF
TRBJ1-3 TRBD1 TRBV10-3 TGTGCCATCAGTGGGACAGGGGTCCTCGGCTCTGGAAACACCATATATTTT CAISGTGVLGSGNTIYF
TRBJ2-7 TRBD2 TRBV29-1 TGCAGCGTCGGGAGGGGTATACCTTACGAGCAGTACTTC CSVGRGIPYEQYF
TRBJ1-3 TRBD1 TRBV5-1 TGCGCCAGCAGCCCTTCCGGACAGGGAGAATTTGGAAACACCATATATTTT CASSPSGQGEFGNTIYF
TRBJ2-3 TRBD2 TRBV7-9 TGTGCCAGCAGGAGGTCCAGCGGGGGGGCTGATACGCAGTATTTT CASRRSSGGADTQYF
TRBJ2-2 NA TRBV6-1 TGTGCCAGCAGTGCCGGACGGTCTGTTGCCGGGGAGCTGTTTTTT CASSAGRSVAGELFF
TRBJ1-3 NA TRBV9 TGTGCCAGCAGCGTAGAGGACAGCGTTAGAAACACCATATATTTT CASSVEDSVRNTIYF
TRBJ1-1 NA TRBV6-6 TGTGCCAGCAGTTACTCGGGGGGAGGGAATGCTTTCTTT CASSYSGGGNAFF
TRBJ2-1 NA TRBV5-1 TGCGCCAGCAGCTTCCCTCCGAACCCCCCGTTCTTC CASSFPPNPPFF
TRBJ1-1 NA TRBV25-1 TGTGCCAGCAGTGAATTAGGGGGGATGAACACTGAAGCTTTCTTT CASSELGGMNTEAFF
TRBJ1-5 NA TRBV4-1 TGCGCCAGCAGCCAAGATACGGCAGCATATAGCAATCAGCCCCAGCATTTT CASSQDTAAYSNQPQHF
TRBJ1-5 NA TRBV7-2 TGTGCCAGCAGCTTTTCCCCGTATCAGCCCCAGCATTTT CASSFSPYQPQHF